One and the same sample provided the 21 T cell receptor beta chains below, sequenced in a study of blood T cell repertoires in COVID-19. Produced via immunoSEQ multiplex PCR; TCRdb's table is partial and in-frame only. The repertoire has some 70,000 clones, roughly 80% of them found once; the top ten carry less than 2%. Sequencing was carried out using peripheral blood. These receptors all come from a woman in her sixties with acute or convalescent COVID-19.

This sequence joins TRBV12-3 or TRBV12-4 and TRBJ2-2, with D hard to call. Trimming removed 10 bases from V and 1 base from J, with 7 bases in between. CDR3 length equals 12 residues. The chain's CDR3 is CATTENTGELFF. The CDR3 coding sequence is TGTGCCACCACTGAGAACACCGGGGAGCTGTTTTTT.

The V gene is TRBV6-5, the J gene TRBJ2-7; 9 nucleotides agree with TRBD1. The CDR3 covers 14 residues. Germline loops: CDR1 MNHEY, CDR2 SVGAGI. With 6 bases clipped from V and 4 bases from J, the junction kept 7 bases outside the gene matches. CDR3 bases: TGTGCCAGCAGACCGGGACAGGGTTCTTACGAGCAGTACTTC. Its translation: CASRPGQGSYEQYF.

V and J are TRBV29-1 and TRBJ2-1; perhaps TRBD1 as D (6 bases). Looked up from germline, CDR1 is SQVTM and CDR2 is ANQGSEA. This CDR3 spans 15 amino acids. The germline V and J ends were trimmed by 8 bases and 1 base, with 18 bases remaining between them. The chain's CDR3 is CSSAGTPRSYNEQFF. The CDR3 DNA sequence: TGCAGCAGTGCTGGGACACCAAGATCCTACAATGAGCAGTTCTTC.

CDR3 sequence (DNA): TGTGCCAGCAGCCCCACCGAGAGCTCCTACAATGAGCAGTTCTTC. This codes for CASSPTESSYNEQFF. This chain connects TRBV7-9 to TRBJ2-1; the D is unclear. This CDR3 comprises 15 residues. Trimming pared 5 bases from V and 0 bases from J, leaving 11 bases between. The germline V gene encodes CDR1 SEHNR and CDR2 FQNEAQ (reference sequence).

The CDR3 sequence: CASSPTESVGYTF. Here the CDR3 DNA reads TGTGCCAGCTCACCGACAGAATCCGTCGGCTACACCTTC. The V and J genes are TRBV18 and TRBJ1-2; D may be TRBD1 (5 bases). Germline V gene lookup returns CDR1 KGHSH and CDR2 LQKENI. CDR3 size: 13 residues. V lost 3 bases and J lost 8, with 13 bases in between.

The chain carries TRBV4-1 and TRBJ2-6; D remains unclear. CDR3 size: 17 residues. V lost 1 base and J lost 0, with 10 bases in between. Germline values: CDR1 MGHRA, CDR2 YSYEKL. CDR3 amino acids: CASSQVDMSSGANVLTF. The CDR3 region has the DNA TGCGCCAGCAGCCAAGTCGACATGAGCTCTGGGGCCAACGTCCTGACTTTC.

The chain uses TRBV28 and TRBJ2-3; the match to TRBD1 covers 9 bases. This CDR3 is 14 amino acids long. Trimming at V came to 6 bases and at J to 2 bases, leaving 3 bases not matched to a gene. Germline V lookup: CDR1 MDHEN, CDR2 SYDVKM. The CDR3 nucleotides are TGTGCCAGCAGCGGACAGGGGCCCACAGATACGCAGTATTTT. Its translation is CASSGQGPTDTQYF.

This rearrangement joins TRBV2 to TRBJ2-2; the match to TRBD1 covers 8 bases. The V gene's germline CDR1 is SNHLY and CDR2 FYNNEI. V shed 6 bases and J 1 base; nucleotides not matched to a gene: 1. The CDR3 loop spans 14 amino acids. The CDR3 is CASRGTGNTGELFF. CDR3 bases: TGTGCCAGCAGAGGGACAGGGAACACCGGGGAGCTGTTTTTT. Full variable domain (missing parts from reference TRBV2 and TRBJ2-2): EPEVTQTPSHQVTQMGQEVILRCVPISNHLYFYWYRQILGQKVEFLVSFYNNEISEKSEIFDDQFSVERPDGSNFTLKIRSTKLEDSAMYFCASRGTGNTGELFFGEGSRLTVL.

The J gene is TRBJ1-1, the V gene TRBV6-5; unclear D gene. CDR1 is MNHEY and CDR2 is SVGAGI in the germline V gene. V was pared by 10 bases and J by 4 bases, with 16 bases between. This CDR3 has 13 amino acids. The CDR3 DNA is TGTGCCACCCCGGTGGAAGGAGGCACTGAAGCTTTCTTT. Its protein product is CATPVEGGTEAFF.

The CDR3 DNA sequence: TGTGCCAGCAGCCTTCGACAGGGGACGGCAGGCTATGGCTACACCTTC. It encodes CASSLRQGTAGYGYTF. The chain is built from TRBV7-2 and TRBJ1-2; TRBD1 matches 8 bases. Per the germline V gene, CDR1 is SGHTA and CDR2 is FQGNSA. This CDR3 region has 16 residues. J was trimmed by 4 bases and V by 5 bases; bases with no gene match: 12.

The CDR3 sequence: CASSYTPRSTDTQYF. As DNA, the CDR3 is TGTGCCAGCAGCTACACCCCGCGGAGCACAGATACGCAGTATTTT. The chain joins TRBV13 to TRBJ2-3; no clear D. Per the germline V gene, CDR1 is PRHDT and CDR2 is FYEKMQ (reference sequence). The germline V and J ends were trimmed by 4 bases and 0 bases, with 11 bases remaining between them. The CDR3 runs 15 residues.

V and J are TRBV6-6 and TRBJ1-6, with 9 nucleotides matching TRBD1. The CDR3 is 16 amino acids. Germline V CDR1 and CDR2: MNHNY, SVGAGI (reference sequence). J was trimmed by 9 bases and V by 6 bases; bases with no gene match: 12. CDR3 DNA: TGTGCCAGCAGCCCCAGCACCGGGACAGGGTTTTCACCCCTCCACTTT. Its translation: CASSPSTGTGFSPLHF.

A remark on this clone: Other DNA sequences of this sample code for an identical CDR3. CDR3 sequence reads: CASSLQPGNTEAFF. The DNA of the CDR3 is TGCGCCAGCAGCTTGCAGCCGGGGAACACTGAAGCTTTCTTT. The V and J genes are TRBV5-1 and TRBJ1-1; D is ambiguous. Germline V lookup: CDR1 SGHRS, CDR2 YFSETQ. Trimming shortened V by 1 base and J by 1 base, and 8 bases separated the two germline ends. The CDR3 has 14 amino acids.

There are a few counts of this clone. The chain carries TRBV11-2 and TRBJ2-7, with TRBD1 as a possible D gene (6 bases). The CDR3 has 16 amino acids. Germline loops: CDR1 SGHAT, CDR2 FQNNGV. Trimming left V 0 bases short and J 5 bases short, with 17 bases between. CDR3 sequence reads: CASSLDQKGEWDEQYF. The DNA for the CDR3 is TGTGCCAGCAGCTTAGACCAAAAGGGGGAATGGGACGAGCAGTACTTC.

V gene TRBV7-6 combines with J gene TRBJ2-3; perhaps TRBD2 as D (5 bases). The V gene lost 3 bases and the J gene lost 4 bases, with 14 bases spanning the gap. The CDR3 is 15 residues long. CDR1 and CDR2 (germline): SGHVS, FNYEAQ. The CDR3 here is CASSFRTGGADTQYF. The CDR3 region has the DNA TGTGCCAGCAGCTTTCGTACCGGAGGCGCAGATACGCAGTATTTT.

This clone was detected a few times. The chain couples TRBV21-1 to TRBJ1-5. TRBV21-1 is annotated as a pseudogene. The CDR3 spans 16 residues. The CDR3, as DNA: TGTGCCAGCAGCAAATTTTGGCAGCTCGACGGGTGGCCCCAGCATTTT. Encoded protein: CASSKFWQLDGWPQHF.

The chain uses TRBV11-2 and TRBJ2-5; weak D call: TRBD2 (5 bases). The germline V gene encodes CDR1 SGHAT and CDR2 FQNNGV. CDR3 length: 13 amino acids. The V end was cut by 4 bases, the J end by 2 bases, with 8 bases between. The CDR3 loop is CASSSGLQETQYF. The CDR3 DNA sequence: TGTGCCAGCAGCTCAGGACTGCAAGAGACCCAGTACTTC.

With respect to this clone: The sample has other DNA sequences that encode this CDR3 too. The chain couples TRBV6-1 to TRBJ1-2, with 8 bases fitting TRBD1. V was clipped by 3 bases and J by 5 bases; unmatched bases: 2. This CDR3 contains 13 residues. CDR1 MNHNS and CDR2 SASEGT come from the germline V gene. Here the CDR3 reads CASSETGDYGYTF. DNA of the CDR3: TGTGCCAGCAGTGAGACAGGGGATTATGGCTACACCTTC.

V usage is TRBV3-1 (or the pseudogene TRBV3-2) and J usage is TRBJ1-2; D is uncertain. The germline V gene has CDR1 LGHDT and CDR2 YNNKEL (reference sequence). V was pared by 1 base and J by 1 base, with 7 bases between. The CDR3 runs 14 residues. The CDR3, as DNA: TGTGCCAGCAGCCAAGGGCGGGGTAACTATGGCTACACCTTC. It is translated as CASSQGRGNYGYTF.

For this clone: Distinct nucleotide sequences in the sample also encode this CDR3. V is TRBV5-1 and J is TRBJ1-2, with D tentatively TRBD1 (5 bases). Germline V gene sequence: CDR1 SGHRS, CDR2 YFSETQ. This CDR3 contains 15 residues. V lost 4 bases and J lost 0, with 13 bases in between. CDR3 sequence: CASSPGTGANYGYTF. In DNA, the CDR3 is TGCGCCAGCAGCCCCGGGACGGGAGCTAACTATGGCTACACCTTC.

V and J are TRBV5-1 and TRBJ1-2; no definite D call. This CDR3 region has 15 residues. Trimming pared 4 bases from V and 2 bases from J, leaving 15 bases between. Germline V gene data show CDR1 as SGHRS and CDR2 as YFSETQ. The CDR3 DNA sequence: TGCGCCAGCAGCCCCGGGCAGACTATCAACTATGGCTACACCTTC. Residues: CASSPGQTINYGYTF. The whole variable domain, filled in from reference TRBV5-1 and TRBJ1-2, reads KAGVTQTPRYLIKTRGQQVTLSCSPISGHRSVSWYQQTPGQGLQFLFEYFSETQRNKGNFPGRFSGRQFSNSRSEMNVSTLELGDSALYLCASSPGQTINYGYTFGSGTRLTVV.